This TCR beta chain was found in a study of blood T cell repertoires in COVID-19. In the study overall: Acute and convalescent COVID-19 specimens originated in the United States, Italy and Spain. PBMCs, B-cell-depleted T cells, or T cells were the source of the cDNA or gDNA that made up the material.

Using immunoSEQ multiplex PCR, the repertoire was profiled, and TCRdb retains in-frame clones only, with some absent. The table includes about 170,000 clones, 82% detected once. The germline V gene has CDR1 SGDLS and CDR2 YYNGEE. Trimming took 0 bases from V and 0 from J; bases not matched to a gene: 2. This CDR3 region has 16 residues. V is TRBV9 and J is TRBJ2-7; 11 nucleotides line up with TRBD2. Sequenced: peripheral blood. The source is a woman in her 70s with acute or convalescent COVID-19. CDR3 protein: CASSVGLAGSSYEQYF. Here the CDR3 DNA reads TGTGCCAGCAGCGTAGGACTAGCGGGGAGCTCCTACGAGCAGTACTTC.